This TCR beta chain was sequenced during a study of T cells expressing NK-cell markers. Whole-study context: TCR beta repertoires came from sorted CD3+CD56+NKG2C+, CD3+CD56+NKG2C- and CD3+CD56-NKG2C+ T cells. In the group of eight sequenced donors, seven were HCMV-seropositive and one was seronegative.

Study-level findings and limits: A few donors' CD3+CD56-NKG2C+ cells were dominated by the same clonotypes. Specificity for HCMV among expanded NKG2C+ T cell clones was not established.

TCRdb reprocessed the 5' RACE reads, keeping one entry per CDR3 protein, no DNA. Its listing shows more than 90,000 distinct CDR3 sequences. The V gene's germline CDR1 is PRHDT and CDR2 FYEKMQ (reference sequence). This CDR3 is built from 18 residues. Turning to this clonotype: As yet, its antigen is unknown.

The rearrangement joins TRBV13 to TRBJ2-7; the TCRdb call, TRBD2, lacks DNA for checking. The sequencing sample was made of blood T cells: a sorted CD56 or NKG2C T cell subset, CD4+ or CD8+ T cells, or bulk PBMC T cells (not recorded which). The TCR sequence derives from a woman between 18 and 69 years old in good health. The CDR3 loop reads CASSFRDRVTSGSYEQYF. The full variable domain, in which reference TRBV13 and TRBJ2-7 provide the parts outside the CDR3, is AAGVIQSPRHLIKEKRETATLKCYPIPRHDTVYWYQQGPGQDPQFLISFYEKMQSDKGSIPDRFSAQQFSDYHSELNMSSLELGDSALYFCASSFRDRVTSGSYEQYFGPGTRLTVT.